Listed below are T cell receptor beta chains from one sample, sequenced in a study of cytomegalovirus exposure and HLA in healthy donors. The data were produced by immunoSEQ multiplex PCR, yet TCRdb's version contains in-frame clones alone and is incomplete. Among 150,000 to 200,000 clones listed, 87% were seen once. The sequenced sample was PBMCs. The receptors were gathered from a woman aged 25 to 39 in good health and CMV-seronegative. Each CDR3 is given with its conserved first and last residue. A D gene is named only where the DNA matches it firmly. Size tells how often a clone was seen (once, few, many) or the class of an expanded clone, and some rows leave it out.

v_call: TRBV4-1
d_call: TRBD2
j_call: TRBJ2-2
cdr3_length: 16
clone_size: NA
cdr3_aa: CASSQDSGGASGELFF
cdr3_nt: TGCGCCAGCAGCCAAGATAGCGGGGGGGCATCCGGGGAGCTGTTTTTT

v_call: TRBV6-1
d_call: TRBD1
j_call: TRBJ1-3
cdr3_length: 15
clone_size: NA
cdr3_aa: CASSRQGTGGNTIYF
cdr3_nt: TGTGCCAGCAGTCGACAGGGGACGGGTGGAAACACCATATATTTT

v_call: TRBV7-2
d_call: NA
j_call: TRBJ2-1
cdr3_length: 15
clone_size: once
cdr3_aa: CASSLGGTSYNEQFF
cdr3_nt: TGTGCCAGCAGCTTAGGCGGAACATCCTACAATGAGCAGTTCTTC

v_call: TRBV9
d_call: TRBD1
j_call: TRBJ1-2
cdr3_length: 15
clone_size: NA
cdr3_aa: CASSAWGRGPYGYTF
cdr3_nt: TGTGCCAGCAGCGCTTGGGGCAGGGGGCCCTATGGCTACACCTTC

v_call: TRBV11-2
d_call: TRBD1
j_call: TRBJ1-4
cdr3_length: 15
clone_size: NA
cdr3_aa: CASSFYRGMSEKLFF
cdr3_nt: TGTGCCAGCAGCTTTTACAGGGGGATGAGTGAAAAACTGTTTTTT

v_call: TRBV4-1
d_call: NA
j_call: TRBJ2-7
cdr3_length: 14
clone_size: NA
cdr3_aa: CASSQVTVTYEQYF
cdr3_nt: TGCGCCAGCAGCCAAGTAACAGTAACCTACGAGCAGTACTTC

v_call: TRBV10-1
d_call: NA
j_call: TRBJ1-4
cdr3_length: 16
clone_size: NA
cdr3_aa: CASWPGGVPTNEKLFF
cdr3_nt: TGCGCCAGCTGGCCGGGGGGGGTCCCAACTAATGAAAAACTGTTTTTT

v_call: TRBV7-8
d_call: NA
j_call: TRBJ2-7
cdr3_length: 19
clone_size: NA
cdr3_aa: CASSSRKLLAGSWAYEQYF
cdr3_nt: TGTGCCAGCAGCTCCCGAAAACTACTAGCAGGGTCGTGGGCCTACGAGCAGTACTTC

v_call: TRBV15
d_call: TRBD2
j_call: TRBJ2-7
cdr3_length: 16
clone_size: NA
cdr3_aa: CATSGLGPVLRYEQYF
cdr3_nt: TGTGCCACCAGCGGACTAGGGCCAGTGTTGCGCTACGAGCAGTACTTC

v_call: TRBV11-2
d_call: NA
j_call: TRBJ1-5
cdr3_length: 13
clone_size: NA
cdr3_aa: CASSLDPREPQHF
cdr3_nt: TGTGCCAGCAGCTTAGATCCCCGGGAGCCCCAGCATTTT

v_call: TRBV28
d_call: TRBD2
j_call: TRBJ2-1
cdr3_length: 20
clone_size: NA
cdr3_aa: CASSRVVTSGRGGSYNEQFF
cdr3_nt: TGTGCCAGCAGCCGCGTTGTGACTAGCGGGAGGGGGGGTTCCTACAATGAGCAGTTCTTC

v_call: TRBV9
d_call: TRBD1
j_call: TRBJ1-4
cdr3_length: 14
clone_size: NA
cdr3_aa: CASSVEQGDEKLFF
cdr3_nt: TGTGCCAGCAGCGTAGAACAGGGGGATGAAAAACTGTTTTTT

v_call: TRBV18
d_call: TRBD1
j_call: TRBJ1-1
cdr3_length: 14
clone_size: few
cdr3_aa: CASSPVAGQGEAFF
cdr3_nt: TGTGCCAGCTCTCCCGTAGCGGGACAGGGTGAAGCTTTCTTT